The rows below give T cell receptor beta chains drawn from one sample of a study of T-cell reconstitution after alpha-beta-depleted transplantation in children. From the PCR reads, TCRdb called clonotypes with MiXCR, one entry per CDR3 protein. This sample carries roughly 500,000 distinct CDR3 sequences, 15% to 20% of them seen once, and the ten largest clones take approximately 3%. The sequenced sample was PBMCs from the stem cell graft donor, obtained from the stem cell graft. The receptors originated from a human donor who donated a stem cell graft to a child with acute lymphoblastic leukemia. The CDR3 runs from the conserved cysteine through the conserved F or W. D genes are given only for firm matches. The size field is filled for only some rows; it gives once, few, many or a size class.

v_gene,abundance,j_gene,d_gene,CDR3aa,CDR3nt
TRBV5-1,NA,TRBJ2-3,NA,CASISGGAGDTQYF,TGCGCCAGCATCTCTGGGGGAGCTGGAGATACGCAGTATTTT
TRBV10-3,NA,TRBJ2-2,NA,CAIEEGQPNTGELFF,TGTGCCATCGAAGAGGGGCAGCCAAACACCGGGGAGCTGTTTTTT
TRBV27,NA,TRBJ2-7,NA,CASRKIGQANYEQYF,TGTGCCAGCAGAAAGATCGGGCAGGCGAATTACGAGCAGTACTTC
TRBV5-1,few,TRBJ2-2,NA,CASSLAGSALPPATGELFF,TGCGCCAGCAGCTTGGCCGGTAGCGCCTTGCCCCCAGCCACCGGGGAGCTGTTTTTT
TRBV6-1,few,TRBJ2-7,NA,CASSNSAFQGGYEQYF,TGTGCCAGCAGTAACAGCGCGTTCCAGGGTGGCTACGAGCAGTACTTC
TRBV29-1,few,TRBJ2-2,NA,CSGRGDTGELFF,TGCAGCGGTAGGGGGGACACCGGGGAGCTGTTTTTT
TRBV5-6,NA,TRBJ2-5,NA,CASSWAPQETQYF,TGTGCCAGCAGCTGGGCTCCCCAAGAGACCCAGTACTTC
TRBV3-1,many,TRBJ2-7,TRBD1,CASSRTTGSYEQYF,TGTGCCAGCAGCCGCACGACAGGGTCCTACGAGCAGTACTTC
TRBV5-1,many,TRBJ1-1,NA,CASSRDGSNTEAFF,TGCGCCAGCAGCCGCGACGGCTCGAACACTGAAGCTTTCTTT
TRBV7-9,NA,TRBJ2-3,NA,CASSLATPQDYTDTQYF,TGTGCCAGCAGCTTAGCAACCCCACAGGATTACACAGATACGCAGTATTTT
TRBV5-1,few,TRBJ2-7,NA,CASSSTERSLHEQYF,TGCGCCAGCAGCTCCACCGAGAGGAGTCTCCACGAGCAGTACTTC
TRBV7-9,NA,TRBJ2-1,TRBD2,CAIRVGTSASGEQFF,TGTGCTATCAGGGTGGGGACTAGCGCTTCCGGTGAGCAGTTCTTC
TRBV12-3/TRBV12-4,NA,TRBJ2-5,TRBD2,CASQNPGRGETQYF,TGTGCCAGCCAAAATCCAGGGAGGGGAGAGACCCAGTACTTC
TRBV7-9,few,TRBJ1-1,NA,CASSLGPQGLSEAFF,TGTGCCAGCAGCTTAGGGCCACAGGGTCTGTCTGAAGCTTTCTTT
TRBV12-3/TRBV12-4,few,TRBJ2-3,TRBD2,CASSSTSGRALDTQYF,TGTGCCAGCAGTTCGACTAGCGGGAGGGCCCTGGATACGCAGTATTTT
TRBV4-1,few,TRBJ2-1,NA,CASSQDPYGSNEQFF,TGCGCCAGCAGCCAAGACCCCTACGGGAGCAATGAGCAGTTCTTC
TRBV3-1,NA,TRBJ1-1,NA,CASSQAGPTAF,TGTGCCAGCAGCCAAGCCGGGCCCACCGCGTTT
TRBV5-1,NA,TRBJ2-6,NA,CASSLDGPGAPGANVLTF,TGCGCCAGCAGCTTGGACGGGCCAGGGGCGCCTGGGGCCAACGTCCTGACTTTC
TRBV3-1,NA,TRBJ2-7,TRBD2,CASSQGTSGPISYEQYF,TGTGCCAGCAGCCAAGGGACTAGCGGGCCGATCTCCTACGAGCAGTACTTC
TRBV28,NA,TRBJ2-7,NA,CASSGRVGYEQYF,TGTGCCAGCAGCGGGAGAGTCGGCTACGAGCAGTACTTC
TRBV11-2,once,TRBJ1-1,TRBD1,CASSTRTTGVVNTEAFF,TGTGCCAGCAGCACACGAACGACAGGGGTCGTGAACACTGAAGCTTTCTTT
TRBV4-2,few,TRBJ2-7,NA,CASSQDLGSSYFNEQYF,TGTGCCAGCAGCCAAGATCTAGGTTCTAGCTACTTCAACGAGCAGTACTTC
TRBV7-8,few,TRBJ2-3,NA,CASSLEIRVEDTQYF,TGTGCCAGCAGCTTAGAAATCAGGGTAGAAGATACGCAGTATTTT
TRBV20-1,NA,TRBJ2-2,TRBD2,CVILAENTGELFF,TGCGTGATACTAGCGGAGAACACCGGGGAGCTGTTTTTT
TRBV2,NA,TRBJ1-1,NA,CASSERGDTEAFF,TGTGCCAGCAGTGAACGGGGAGACACTGAAGCTTTCTTT
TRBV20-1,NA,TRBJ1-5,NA,CSAHQGNQPQHF,TGCAGTGCTCACCAGGGAAATCAGCCCCAGCATTTT
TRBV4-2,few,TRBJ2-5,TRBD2,CASSPLAGQFQETQYF,TGTGCCAGCAGCCCTCTAGCGGGGCAATTCCAAGAGACCCAGTACTTC
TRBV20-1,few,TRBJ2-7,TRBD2,CSARERYEQYF,TGCAGTGCGCGGGAGAGATACGAGCAGTACTTC
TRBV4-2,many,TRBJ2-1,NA,CASSRRSDSYNEQFF,TGTGCCAGCAGCCGGCGGAGCGACTCCTACAATGAGCAGTTCTTC
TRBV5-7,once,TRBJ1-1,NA,CASSLRTGCMNTEAFF,TGTGCCAGCAGCCTCAGGACGGGGTGCATGAACACTGAAGCTTTCTTT
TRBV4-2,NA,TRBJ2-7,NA,CASSDLTGAPHEQYF,TGTGCCAGCAGCGACCTGACGGGAGCTCCTCACGAGCAGTACTTC
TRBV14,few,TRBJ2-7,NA,CASSHGSGDLLGEQYF,TGTGCCAGCAGCCACGGGAGTGGGGACCTACTCGGCGAGCAGTACTTC
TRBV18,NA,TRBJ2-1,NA,CASSPPDGTGYNEQFF,TGTGCCAGCTCACCACCGGACGGGACGGGTTACAATGAGCAGTTCTTC
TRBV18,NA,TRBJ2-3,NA,CASSPRMATDTQYF,TGTGCCAGCTCACCACGCATGGCCACAGATACGCAGTATTTT
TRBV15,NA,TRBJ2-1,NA,CATTRQEEGYNEQFF,TGTGCCACCACCCGACAGGAGGAAGGCTACAATGAGCAGTTCTTC
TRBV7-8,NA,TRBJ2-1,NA,CASSLGRALDEQFF,TGTGCCAGCAGCTTAGGCAGGGCTTTGGATGAGCAGTTCTTC
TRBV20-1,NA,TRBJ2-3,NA,CSASRRNTDTQYF,TGCAGTGCTAGTCGCCGGAACACAGATACGCAGTATTTT
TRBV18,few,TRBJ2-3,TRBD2,CASSTVLAGTDTQYF,TGTGCCAGCTCAACGGTGCTAGCGGGGACAGATACGCAGTATTTT
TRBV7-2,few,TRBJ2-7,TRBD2,CASSPGLAVTYEQYF,TGTGCCAGCAGCCCCGGACTAGCGGTAACCTACGAGCAGTACTTC
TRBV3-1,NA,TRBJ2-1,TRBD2,CASSQVIDSGRASYNEQFF,TGTGCCAGCAGCCAAGTAATCGATAGCGGGAGGGCCTCCTACAATGAGCAGTTCTTC
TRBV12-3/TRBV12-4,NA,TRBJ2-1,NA,CASSLFGLAGEQFF,TGTGCCAGCAGTTTGTTCGGCCTAGCCGGTGAGCAGTTCTTC
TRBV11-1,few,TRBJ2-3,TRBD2,CASSLGLAGIVWRTDTQYF,TGTGCCAGCAGCCTGGGACTAGCGGGAATCGTGTGGCGCACAGATACGCAGTATTTT
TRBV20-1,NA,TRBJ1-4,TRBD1,CSASDRGRGKLFF,TGCAGTGCTTCGGACAGGGGGCGCGGAAAACTGTTTTTT
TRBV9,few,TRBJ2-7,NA,CASSVDSGGPSYEQYF,TGTGCCAGCAGCGTAGATTCTGGGGGTCCCTCCTACGAGCAGTACTTC
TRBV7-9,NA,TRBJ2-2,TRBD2,CASSRLAGGDTGELFF,TGTGCCAGCAGCCGACTAGCGGGAGGAGACACCGGGGAGCTGTTTTTT
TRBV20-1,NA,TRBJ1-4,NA,CSARDFGYNEKLFF,TGCAGTGCTAGAGATTTCGGTTATAATGAAAAACTGTTTTTT
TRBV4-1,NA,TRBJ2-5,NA,CASSQQGLETQYF,TGCGCCAGCAGCCAACAGGGTTTAGAGACCCAGTACTTC
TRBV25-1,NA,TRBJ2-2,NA,CASIDLPGELFF,TGTGCCAGCATTGATTTGCCCGGGGAGCTGTTTTTT
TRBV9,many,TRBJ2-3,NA,CASSPRGDTQYF,TGTGCCAGCAGCCCCAGGGGAGATACGCAGTATTTT
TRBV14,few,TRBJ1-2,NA,CASSPARSPYGYTF,TGTGCCAGCAGTCCGGCCAGGTCCCCCTATGGCTACACCTTC
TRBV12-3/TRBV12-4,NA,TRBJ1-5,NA,CASSLQGVQPQHF,TGTGCCAGCAGTTTACAGGGAGTACAGCCCCAGCATTTT
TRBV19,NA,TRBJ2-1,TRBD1,CASRTQGAYNEQFF,TGTGCCAGTAGAACACAGGGGGCATACAATGAGCAGTTCTTC
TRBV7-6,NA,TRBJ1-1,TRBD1,CASSLSAGQLAMNTEAFF,TGTGCCAGCAGCCTCTCTGCGGGACAGCTAGCTATGAACACTGAAGCTTTCTTT
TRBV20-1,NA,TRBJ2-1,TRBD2,CSARGTGTSLNEQFF,TGCAGTGCTAGAGGAACCGGGACTAGTTTGAATGAGCAGTTCTTC
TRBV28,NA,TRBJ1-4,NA,CASSLTDSTNEKLFF,TGTGCCAGCAGTTTAACTGACAGCACTAATGAAAAACTGTTTTTT
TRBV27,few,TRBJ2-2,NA,CASLYYVGSGGELFF,TGTGCCAGCCTCTACTATGTAGGGTCGGGCGGGGAGCTGTTTTTT
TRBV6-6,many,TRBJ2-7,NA,CASSYGTPYEQYF,TGTGCCAGCAGTTACGGCACTCCCTACGAGCAGTACTTC
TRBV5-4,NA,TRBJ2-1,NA,CASSLGGNGGHNEQFF,TGTGCCAGCAGCTTGGGGGGGAATGGGGGCCACAATGAGCAGTTCTTC
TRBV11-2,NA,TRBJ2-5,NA,CASGGGGRRETQYF,TGTGCCAGCGGCGGTGGGGGGCGAAGAGAGACCCAGTACTTC